This TCR beta chain was sequenced during a study of cytomegalovirus exposure and HLA in healthy donors. The study's findings and limits: Versus the roughly 670-donor mean, an Asian-associated ancestry cluster reportedly showed fewer N-insertions in a later analysis.

A remark on this clone: The antigen remains unidentified.

Primers included in the PCR were 60 Vbeta and 13 Jbeta primers. TCRdb keeps only in-frame clones here, not all; method: immunoSEQ multiplex PCR. The sample has 150,000 to 200,000 clones, around 87% seen once. Trimming stripped 1 base from V and 4 bases from J, with 23 bases between. CDR3 length: 18 residues. CDR1 and CDR2 from the germline V gene are SGHDT and YYEEEE. J is TRBJ1-2 and V is TRBV5-6; unclear D gene. This sequence was found in a woman under 30 in good health and CMV-seronegative. The sample comprised PBMCs. This chain's CDR3 is CASSLRGRLYGGSYGYTF. The CDR3 bases are TGTGCCAGCAGCTTGCGGGGTAGATTGTACGGTGGGAGCTATGGCTACACCTTC.